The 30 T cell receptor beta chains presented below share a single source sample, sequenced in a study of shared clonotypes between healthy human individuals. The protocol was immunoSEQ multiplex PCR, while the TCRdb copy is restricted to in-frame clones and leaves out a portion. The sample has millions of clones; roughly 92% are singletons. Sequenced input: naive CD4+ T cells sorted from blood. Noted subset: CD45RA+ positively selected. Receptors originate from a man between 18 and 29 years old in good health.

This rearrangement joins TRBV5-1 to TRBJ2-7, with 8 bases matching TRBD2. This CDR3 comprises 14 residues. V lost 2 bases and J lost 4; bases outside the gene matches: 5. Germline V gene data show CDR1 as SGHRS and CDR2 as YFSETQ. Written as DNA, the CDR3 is TGCGCCAGCAGCTTTCTGTTAGCGGGGTACGAGCAGTACTTC. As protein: CASSFLLAGYEQYF.

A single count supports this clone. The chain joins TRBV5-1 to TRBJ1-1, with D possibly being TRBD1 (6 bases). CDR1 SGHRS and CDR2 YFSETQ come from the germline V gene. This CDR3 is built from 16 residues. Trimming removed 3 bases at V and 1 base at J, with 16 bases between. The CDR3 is CASSSGGTTPNTEAFF. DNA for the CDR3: TGCGCCAGCAGCTCGGGGGGGACAACTCCGAACACTGAAGCTTTCTTT.

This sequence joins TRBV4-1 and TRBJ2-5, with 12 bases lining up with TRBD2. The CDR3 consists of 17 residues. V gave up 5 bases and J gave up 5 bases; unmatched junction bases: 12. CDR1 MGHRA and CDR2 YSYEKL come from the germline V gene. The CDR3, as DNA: TGCGCCAGCAGCTACGGACTAGCGGGGTCCGGGGGGGAGACCCAGTACTTC. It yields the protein CASSYGLAGSGGETQYF.

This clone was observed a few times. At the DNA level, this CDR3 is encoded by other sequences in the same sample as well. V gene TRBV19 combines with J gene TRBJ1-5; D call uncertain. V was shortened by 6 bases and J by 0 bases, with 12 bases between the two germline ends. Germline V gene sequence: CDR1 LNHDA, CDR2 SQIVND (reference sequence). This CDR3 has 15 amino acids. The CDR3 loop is CASSITSYSNQPQHF. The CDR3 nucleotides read TGTGCCAGTAGCATCACAAGTTATAGCAATCAGCCCCAGCATTTT.

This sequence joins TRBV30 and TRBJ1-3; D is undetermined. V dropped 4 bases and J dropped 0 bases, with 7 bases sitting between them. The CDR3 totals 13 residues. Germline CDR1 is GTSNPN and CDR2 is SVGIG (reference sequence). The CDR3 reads CAWNINSGNTIYF. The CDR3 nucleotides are TGTGCCTGGAACATAAACTCTGGAAACACCATATATTTT.

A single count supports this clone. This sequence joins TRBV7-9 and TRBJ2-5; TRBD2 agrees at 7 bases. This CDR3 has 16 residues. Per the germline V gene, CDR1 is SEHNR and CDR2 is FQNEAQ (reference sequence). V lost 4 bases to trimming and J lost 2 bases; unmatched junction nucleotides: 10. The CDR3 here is CASSSAGVRWQETQYF. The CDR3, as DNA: TGTGCCAGCAGCTCCGCGGGGGTACGGTGGCAAGAGACCCAGTACTTC.

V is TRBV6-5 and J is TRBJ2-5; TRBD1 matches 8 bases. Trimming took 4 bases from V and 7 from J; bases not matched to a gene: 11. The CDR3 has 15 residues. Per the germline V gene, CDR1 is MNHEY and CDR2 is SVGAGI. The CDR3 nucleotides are TGTGCCAGCAGTTCTACGGACAGGGTTGCAGTGACCCAGTACTTC. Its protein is CASSSTDRVAVTQYF.

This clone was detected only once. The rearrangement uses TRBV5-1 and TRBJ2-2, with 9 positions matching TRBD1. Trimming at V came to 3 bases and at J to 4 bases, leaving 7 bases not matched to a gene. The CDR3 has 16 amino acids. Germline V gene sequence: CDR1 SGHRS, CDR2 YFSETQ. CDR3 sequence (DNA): TGCGCCAGCAGCTACCGGGGGGACAGGGCCACCGGGGAGCTGTTTTTT. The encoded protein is CASSYRGDRATGELFF. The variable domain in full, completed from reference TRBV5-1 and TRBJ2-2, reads KAGVTQTPRYLIKTRGQQVTLSCSPISGHRSVSWYQQTPGQGLQFLFEYFSETQRNKGNFPGRFSGRQFSNSRSEMNVSTLELGDSALYLCASSYRGDRATGELFFGEGSRLTVL.

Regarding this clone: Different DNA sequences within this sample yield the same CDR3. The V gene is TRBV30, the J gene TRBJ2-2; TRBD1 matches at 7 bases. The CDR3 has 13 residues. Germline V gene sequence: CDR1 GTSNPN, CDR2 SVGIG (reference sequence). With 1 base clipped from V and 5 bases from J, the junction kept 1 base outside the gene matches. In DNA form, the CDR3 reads TGTGCCTGGAGTGAGACAGGGACCGGGGAGCTGTTTTTT. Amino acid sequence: CAWSETGTGELFF.

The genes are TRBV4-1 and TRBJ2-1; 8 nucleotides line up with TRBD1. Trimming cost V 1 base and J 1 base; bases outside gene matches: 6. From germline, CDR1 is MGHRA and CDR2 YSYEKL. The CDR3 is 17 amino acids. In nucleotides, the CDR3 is TGCGCCAGCAGCCAAGGGAGACAGGGGAGATCCTACAATGAGCAGTTCTTC. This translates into CASSQGRQGRSYNEQFF.

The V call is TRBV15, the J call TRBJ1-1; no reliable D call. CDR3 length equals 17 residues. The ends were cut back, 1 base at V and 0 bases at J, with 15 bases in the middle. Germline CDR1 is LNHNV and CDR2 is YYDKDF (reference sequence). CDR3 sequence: CATSRVRQLNLNTEAFF. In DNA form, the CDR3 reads TGTGCCACCAGCAGAGTTCGGCAGCTAAATTTGAACACTGAAGCTTTCTTT.

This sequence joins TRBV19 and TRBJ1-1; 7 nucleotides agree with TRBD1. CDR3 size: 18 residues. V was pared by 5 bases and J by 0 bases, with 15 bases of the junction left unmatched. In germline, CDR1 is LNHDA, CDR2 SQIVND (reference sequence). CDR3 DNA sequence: TGTGCCAGTAGTGCACAGACAGGGTGGGGTACTATGAACACTGAAGCTTTCTTT. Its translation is CASSAQTGWGTMNTEAFF.

DNA of the CDR3: TGCGCCAGCAGCCAACGGGAGGGGGGACAGTACTTC. It translates to CASSQREGGQYF. The V call is TRBV4-1, the J call TRBJ2-4; the match to TRBD2 covers 8 bases. Germline V gene data show CDR1 as MGHRA and CDR2 as YSYEKL. V lost 2 bases to trimming and J lost 13 bases; unmatched junction nucleotides: 4. The CDR3 is 12 residues long.

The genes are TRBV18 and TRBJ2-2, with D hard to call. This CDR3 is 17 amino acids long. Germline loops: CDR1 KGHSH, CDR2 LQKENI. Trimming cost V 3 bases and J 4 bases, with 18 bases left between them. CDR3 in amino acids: CASSPGTRGSVTGELFF. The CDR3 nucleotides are TGTGCCAGCTCACCGGGAACTCGAGGATCGGTCACCGGGGAGCTGTTTTTT. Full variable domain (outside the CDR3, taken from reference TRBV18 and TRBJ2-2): NAGVMQNPRHLVRRRGQEARLRCSPMKGHSHVYWYRQLPEEGLKFMVYLQKENIIDESGMPKERFSAEFPKEGPSILRIQQVVRGDSAAYFCASSPGTRGSVTGELFFGEGSRLTVL.

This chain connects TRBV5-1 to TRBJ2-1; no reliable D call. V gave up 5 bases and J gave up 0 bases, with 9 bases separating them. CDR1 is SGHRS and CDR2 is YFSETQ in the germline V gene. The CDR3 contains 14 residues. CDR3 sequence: CASRGAGSYNEQFF. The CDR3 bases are TGCGCCAGCAGAGGTGCAGGCTCCTACAATGAGCAGTTCTTC.

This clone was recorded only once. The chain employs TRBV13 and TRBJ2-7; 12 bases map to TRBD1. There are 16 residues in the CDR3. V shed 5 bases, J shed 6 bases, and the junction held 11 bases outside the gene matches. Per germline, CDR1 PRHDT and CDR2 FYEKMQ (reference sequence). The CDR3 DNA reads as TGTGCCAGCAGCCACCGGGACAGGGGGCTTCATGCCGAGCAGTACTTC. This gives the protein CASSHRDRGLHAEQYF.

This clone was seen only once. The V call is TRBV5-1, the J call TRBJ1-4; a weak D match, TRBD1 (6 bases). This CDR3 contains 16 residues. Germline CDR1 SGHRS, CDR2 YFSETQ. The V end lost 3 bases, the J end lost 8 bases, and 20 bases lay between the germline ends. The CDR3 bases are TGCGCCAGCAGCTCGACCCCGGGGGGGCTAAGAGAAAAACTGTTTTTT. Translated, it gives CASSSTPGGLREKLFF.

CDR3 residues: CASSFTWGLRNYEQYF. For the CDR3, the DNA is TGTGCCAGCAGCTTTACTTGGGGCCTTAGGAACTACGAGCAGTACTTC. The rearrangement links TRBV5-5 to TRBJ2-7, with D possibly TRBD1 on 5 matching bases. This CDR3 region has 16 residues. V shed 2 bases and J shed 3 bases, with 18 bases lying between them. Per germline, CDR1 SGHKS and CDR2 YYEKEE (reference sequence).

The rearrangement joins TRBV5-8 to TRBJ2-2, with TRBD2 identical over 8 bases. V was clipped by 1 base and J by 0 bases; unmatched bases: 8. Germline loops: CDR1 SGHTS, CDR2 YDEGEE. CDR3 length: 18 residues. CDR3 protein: CASSLRLGGGPNTGELFF. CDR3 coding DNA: TGTGCCAGCAGCTTGCGTCTCGGCGGGGGGCCGAACACCGGGGAGCTGTTTTTT.

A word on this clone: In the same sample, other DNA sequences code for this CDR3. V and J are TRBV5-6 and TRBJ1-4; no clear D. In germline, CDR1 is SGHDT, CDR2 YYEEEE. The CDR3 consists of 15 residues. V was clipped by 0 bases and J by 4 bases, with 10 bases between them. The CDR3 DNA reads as TGTGCCAGCAGCTTGGGACAAGTGCTTAATGAAAAACTGTTTTTT. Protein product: CASSLGQVLNEKLFF.

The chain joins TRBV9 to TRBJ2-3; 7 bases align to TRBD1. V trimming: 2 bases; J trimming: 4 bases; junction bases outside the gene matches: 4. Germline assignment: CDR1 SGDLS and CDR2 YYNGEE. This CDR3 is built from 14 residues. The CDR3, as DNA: TGTGCCAGCAGCGTTACGACAGGGTCAGATACGCAGTATTTT. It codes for CASSVTTGSDTQYF.

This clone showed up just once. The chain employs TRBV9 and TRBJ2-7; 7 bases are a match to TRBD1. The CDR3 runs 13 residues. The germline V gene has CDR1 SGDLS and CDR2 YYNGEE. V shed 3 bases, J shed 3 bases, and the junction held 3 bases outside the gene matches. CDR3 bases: TGTGCCAGCAGCGGACGACAGGGCTACGAGCAGTACTTC. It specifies CASSGRQGYEQYF.

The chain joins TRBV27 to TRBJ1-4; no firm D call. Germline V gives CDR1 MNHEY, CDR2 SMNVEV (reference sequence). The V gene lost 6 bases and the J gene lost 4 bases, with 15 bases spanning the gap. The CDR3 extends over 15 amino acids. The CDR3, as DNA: TGTGCCAGCAGCCGAACCGGGTCACATAATGAAAAACTGTTTTTT. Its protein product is CASSRTGSHNEKLFF.

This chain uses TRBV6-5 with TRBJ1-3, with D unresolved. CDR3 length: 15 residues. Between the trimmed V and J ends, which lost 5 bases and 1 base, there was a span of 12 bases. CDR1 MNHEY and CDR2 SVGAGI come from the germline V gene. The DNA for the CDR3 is TGTGCCAGCAGTCGCTCAGGACCTTCTGGAAACACCATATATTTT. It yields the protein CASSRSGPSGNTIYF.

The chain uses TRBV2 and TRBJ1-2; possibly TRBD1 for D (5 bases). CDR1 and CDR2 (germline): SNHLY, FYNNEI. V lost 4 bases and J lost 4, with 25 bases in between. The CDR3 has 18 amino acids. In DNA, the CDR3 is TGTGCCAGCAGTGGGCCCCCGGGGGTCTATCGAAGCAGCTATGGCTACACCTTC. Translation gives CASSGPPGVYRSSYGYTF.

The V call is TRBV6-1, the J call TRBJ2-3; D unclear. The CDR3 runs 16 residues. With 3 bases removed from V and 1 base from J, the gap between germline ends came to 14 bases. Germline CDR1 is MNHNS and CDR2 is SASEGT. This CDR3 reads CASSDVPSDRTDTQYF. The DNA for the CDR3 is TGTGCCAGCAGTGACGTCCCCAGCGACCGCACAGATACGCAGTATTTT.

In DNA, the CDR3 is TGCGCCAGCAGCTTGGTAGGGACAGGGTACAGCAATCAGCCCCAGCATTTT. This translates into CASSLVGTGYSNQPQHF. The chain employs TRBV5-1 and TRBJ1-5, with TRBD1 matching 9 bases. Per the germline V gene, CDR1 is SGHRS and CDR2 is YFSETQ. V dropped 0 bases and J dropped 1; count of bases not matched to a gene: 5. The CDR3 sequence is 17 residues long.

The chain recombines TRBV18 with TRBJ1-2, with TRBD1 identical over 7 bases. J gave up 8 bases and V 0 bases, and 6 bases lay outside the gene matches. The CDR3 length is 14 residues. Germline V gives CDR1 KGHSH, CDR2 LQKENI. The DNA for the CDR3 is TGTGCCAGCTCACCACCGATGACAGGGACGGGCTACACCTTC. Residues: CASSPPMTGTGYTF.

The chain's CDR3 is CASSGAGGREDTQYF. CDR3 coding DNA: TGTGCCAGCTCAGGAGCGGGGGGGCGTGAAGATACGCAGTATTTT. V is TRBV18 and J is TRBJ2-3; 10 nucleotides match TRBD2. The CDR3 is 15 amino acids. Germline CDR1 reads KGHSH; CDR2 reads LQKENI. J lost 5 bases, V lost 5 bases, and 7 bases had no gene match.

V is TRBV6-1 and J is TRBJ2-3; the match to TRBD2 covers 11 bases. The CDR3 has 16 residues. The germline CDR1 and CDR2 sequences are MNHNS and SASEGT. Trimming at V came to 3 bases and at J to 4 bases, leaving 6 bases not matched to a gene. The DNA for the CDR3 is TGTGCCAGCAGTGATCTAATAGCGGGGGGGGCAGATACGCAGTATTTT. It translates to CASSDLIAGGADTQYF.